This T cell receptor (beta chain) stems from a study of regulatory T cells in long-lasting Graves disease. Noted time point: newly diagnosed GD, antithyroid drugs for less than 3 months. Scientists built the TCR library using RNA that was extracted from PBMCs. Under American Thyroid Association guidelines, Graves' disease was diagnosed. The CDR3 consists of 14 residues. Trimming removed 6 bases at V and 7 bases at J, with 18 bases between. Germline loops: CDR1 ENHRY, CDR2 SYGVKD. Arm-PCR of CDR3 regions and iRepertoire HTBI primers were used to build TCR beta libraries. TCRdb reprocessed the multiplex PCR reads with MiXCR, giving one entry per CDR3 protein. The table has approximately 540,000 distinct CDR3 sequences, approximately 12% seen once. The sample holds many counts of this clonotype. Another study also made use of these data, one on T cells in Graves' hyperthyroidism and ophthalmopathy.

This sample comprised peripheral blood mononuclear cells (PBMCs), obtained at new diagnosis, from a patient treated with antithyroid drugs. This chain links TRBV10-3 with TRBJ2-5; maybe TRBD2 (6 bases). The TCR originated in a woman in her twenties or thirties with Graves disease. The CDR3, as DNA: TGTGCCATCAGATACGGGACTGAAGATTTGACCCAGTACTTC. Protein: CAIRYGTEDLTQYF.